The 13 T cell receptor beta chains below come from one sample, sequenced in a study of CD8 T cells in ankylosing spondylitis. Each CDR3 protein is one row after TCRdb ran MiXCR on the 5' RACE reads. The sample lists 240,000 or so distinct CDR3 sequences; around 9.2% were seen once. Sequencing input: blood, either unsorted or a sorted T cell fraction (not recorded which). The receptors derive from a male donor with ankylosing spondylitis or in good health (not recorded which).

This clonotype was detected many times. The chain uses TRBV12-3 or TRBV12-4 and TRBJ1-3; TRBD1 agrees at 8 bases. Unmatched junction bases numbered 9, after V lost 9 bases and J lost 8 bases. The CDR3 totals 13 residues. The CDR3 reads CASTGQGRDTIYF. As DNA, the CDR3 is TGTGCCAGTACAGGACAGGGAAGAGACACCATATATTTT.

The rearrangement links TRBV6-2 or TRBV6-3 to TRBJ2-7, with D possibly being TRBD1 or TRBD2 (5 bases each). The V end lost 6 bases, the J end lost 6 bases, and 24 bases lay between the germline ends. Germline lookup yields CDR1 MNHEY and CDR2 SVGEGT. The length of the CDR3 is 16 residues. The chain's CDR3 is CASRKFGTEVSREQYF. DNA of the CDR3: TGTGCCAGCAGAAAGTTCGGGACCGAGGTATCACGCGAGCAGTACTTC.

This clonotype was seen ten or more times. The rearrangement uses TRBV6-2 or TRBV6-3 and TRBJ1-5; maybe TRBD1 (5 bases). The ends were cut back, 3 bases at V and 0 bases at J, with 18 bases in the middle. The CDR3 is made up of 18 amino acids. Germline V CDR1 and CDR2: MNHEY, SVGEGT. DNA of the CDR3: TGTGCCAGCAGTTATACCGACAGAGCTATGATTAGCAATCAGCCCCAGCATTTT. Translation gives CASSYTDRAMISNQPQHF.

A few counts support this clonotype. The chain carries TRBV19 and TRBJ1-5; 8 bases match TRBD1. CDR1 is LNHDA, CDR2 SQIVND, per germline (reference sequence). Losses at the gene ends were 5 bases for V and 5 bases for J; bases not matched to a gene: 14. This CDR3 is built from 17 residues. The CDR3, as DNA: TGTGCCAGTAGTTCCCCCCCGGGGACAGGACGAGATCAGCCCCAGCATTTT. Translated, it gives CASSSPPGTGRDQPQHF.

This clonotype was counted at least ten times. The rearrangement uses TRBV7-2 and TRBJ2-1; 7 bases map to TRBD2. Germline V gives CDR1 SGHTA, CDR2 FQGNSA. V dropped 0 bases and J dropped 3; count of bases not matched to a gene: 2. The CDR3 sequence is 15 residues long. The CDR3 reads CASSLAGLLYNEQFF. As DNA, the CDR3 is TGTGCCAGCAGCTTAGCGGGACTACTCTACAATGAGCAGTTCTTC.

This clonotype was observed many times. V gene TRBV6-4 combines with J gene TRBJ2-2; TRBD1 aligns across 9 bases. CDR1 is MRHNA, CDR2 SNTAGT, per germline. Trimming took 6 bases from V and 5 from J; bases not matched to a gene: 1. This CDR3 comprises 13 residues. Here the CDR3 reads CASRGQGTGELFF. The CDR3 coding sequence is TGTGCCAGCAGGGGACAGGGAACCGGGGAGCTGTTTTTT.

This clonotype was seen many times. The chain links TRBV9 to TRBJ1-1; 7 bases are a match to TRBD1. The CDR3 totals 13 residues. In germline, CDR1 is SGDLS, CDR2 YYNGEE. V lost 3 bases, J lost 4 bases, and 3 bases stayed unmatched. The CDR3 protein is CASSEGASTEAFF. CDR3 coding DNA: TGTGCCAGCAGCGAGGGGGCATCCACTGAAGCTTTCTTT.

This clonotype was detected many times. The CDR3 bases are TGCAGTGCTAGAGATCGGGAGGTCACCGGGGAGCTGTTTTTT. It yields the protein CSARDREVTGELFF. This rearrangement joins TRBV20-1 to TRBJ2-2; 7 nucleotides align to TRBD2. The J segment lost 4 bases and the V segment lost 0 bases, leaving 2 bases of the junction unmatched. CDR3 length equals 14 residues. The germline gives CDR1 DFQATT, CDR2 SNEGSKA (reference sequence).

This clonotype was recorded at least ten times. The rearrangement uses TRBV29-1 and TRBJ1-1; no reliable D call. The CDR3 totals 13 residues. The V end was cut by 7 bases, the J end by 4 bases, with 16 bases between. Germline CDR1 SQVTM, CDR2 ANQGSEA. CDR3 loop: CSAKGSPRTEAFF. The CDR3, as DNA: TGCAGCGCCAAAGGGAGCCCCCGCACTGAAGCTTTCTTT.

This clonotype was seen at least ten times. The CDR3 bases are TGCGCCAGCAGTCCAAAGACAGGTAGGAATACTGAAGCTTTCTTT. It encodes CASSPKTGRNTEAFF. The V and J genes are TRBV5-1 and TRBJ1-1, with TRBD1 as a possible D gene (6 bases). The CDR3 loop spans 15 amino acids. V was cut by 5 bases and J by 5 bases, with 19 bases left in between. Germline CDR1 is SGHRS and CDR2 is YFSETQ.

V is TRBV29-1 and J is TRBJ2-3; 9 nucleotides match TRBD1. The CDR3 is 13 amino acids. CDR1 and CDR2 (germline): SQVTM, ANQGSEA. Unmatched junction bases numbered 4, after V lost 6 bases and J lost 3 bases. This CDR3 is CSVDRGGTDTQYF. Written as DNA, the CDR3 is TGCAGCGTCGACAGGGGGGGAACAGATACGCAGTATTTT.

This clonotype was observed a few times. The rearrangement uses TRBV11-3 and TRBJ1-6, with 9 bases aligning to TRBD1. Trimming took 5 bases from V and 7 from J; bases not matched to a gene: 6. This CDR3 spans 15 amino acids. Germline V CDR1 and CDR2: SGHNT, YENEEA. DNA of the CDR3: TGTGCCAGCAGCCGGGGACAGGGACCGAATTCACCCCTCCACTTT. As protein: CASSRGQGPNSPLHF.

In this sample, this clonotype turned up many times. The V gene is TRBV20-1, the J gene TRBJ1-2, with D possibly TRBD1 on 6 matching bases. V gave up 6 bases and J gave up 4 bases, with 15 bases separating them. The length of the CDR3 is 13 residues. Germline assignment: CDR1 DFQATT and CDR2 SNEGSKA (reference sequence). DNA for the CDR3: TGCAGTGCCACCTCAGGGGCGGGCTATGGCTACACCTTC. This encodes CSATSGAGYGYTF.